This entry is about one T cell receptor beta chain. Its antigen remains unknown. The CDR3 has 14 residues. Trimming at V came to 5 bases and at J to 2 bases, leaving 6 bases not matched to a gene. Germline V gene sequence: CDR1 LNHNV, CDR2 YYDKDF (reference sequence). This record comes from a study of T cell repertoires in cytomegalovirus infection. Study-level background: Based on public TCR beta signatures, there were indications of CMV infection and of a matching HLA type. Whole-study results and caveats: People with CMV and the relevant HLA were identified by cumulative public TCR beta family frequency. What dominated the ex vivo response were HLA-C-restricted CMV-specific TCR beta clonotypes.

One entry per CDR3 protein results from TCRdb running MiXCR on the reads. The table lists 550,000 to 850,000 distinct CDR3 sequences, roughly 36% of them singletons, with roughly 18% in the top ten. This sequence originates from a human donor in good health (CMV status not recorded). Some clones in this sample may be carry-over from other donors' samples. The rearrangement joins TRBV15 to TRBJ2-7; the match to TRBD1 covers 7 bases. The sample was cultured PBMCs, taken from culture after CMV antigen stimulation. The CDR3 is CATSQNRGPYEQYF. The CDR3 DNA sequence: TGTGCCACCAGCCAGAACAGGGGCCCCTACGAGCAGTACTTC. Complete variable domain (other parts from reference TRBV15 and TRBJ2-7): DAMVIQNPRYQVTQFGKPVTLSCSQTLNHNVMYWYQQKSSQAPKLLFHYYDKDFNNEADTPDNFQSRRPNTSFCFLDIRSPGLGDTAMYLCATSQNRGPYEQYFGPGTRLTVT.